Presented here are 2 T cell receptor beta chains from one specimen sequenced in a study of T cell responses to AZD1222 COVID-19 vaccine. Assay: immunoSEQ multiplex PCR; the TCRdb copy retains only in-frame clones and omits some. The sample has about 120,000 clones, around 85% seen once. This sample comprised peripheral blood, obtained on day 0 of AZD1222 vaccination. The source of these receptors is an adult in good health.

This clone was seen once. The V gene is TRBV3-1 (or the pseudogene TRBV3-2), the J gene TRBJ1-1; D is possibly TRBD1 (5 bases). V gave up 4 bases and J gave up 1 base, with 10 bases separating them. CDR3 size: 14 residues. From germline, CDR1 is LGHDT and CDR2 YNNKEL (reference sequence). The CDR3 is CASSLRGQNTEAFF. The CDR3 nucleotides are TGTGCCAGCAGCCTCCGGGGCCAGAACACTGAAGCTTTCTTT.

Comment on this clone: At one of its ends the junction is not consistent with the germline gene, which may arise from a read error. The chain recombines TRBV6-5 with TRBJ2-7; 9 bases line up with TRBD1. Germline V lookup: CDR1 MNHEY, CDR2 SVGAGI. The length of the CDR3 is 11 residues. DNA for the CDR3: TGTGCCAGCAGTCCTGGGACAGGGTTTCTTTTC. Amino acids: CASSPGTGFLF.